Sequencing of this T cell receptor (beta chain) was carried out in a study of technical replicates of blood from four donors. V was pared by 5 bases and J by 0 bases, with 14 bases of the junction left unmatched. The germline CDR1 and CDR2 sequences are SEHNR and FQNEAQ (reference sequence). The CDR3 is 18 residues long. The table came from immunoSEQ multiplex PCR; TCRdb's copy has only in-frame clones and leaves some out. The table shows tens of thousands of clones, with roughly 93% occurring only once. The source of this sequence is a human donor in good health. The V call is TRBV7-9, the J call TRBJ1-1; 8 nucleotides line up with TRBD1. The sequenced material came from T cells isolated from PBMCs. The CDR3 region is CASSPPHGTGLMNTEAFF. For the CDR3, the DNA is TGTGCCAGCAGCCCCCCGCATGGGACAGGCCTTATGAACACTGAAGCTTTCTTT.